This TCR beta chain is drawn from a study of Ad26.COV2.S vaccination and SARS-CoV-2 variants. Study details: Once, or twice with 56 days between doses, Ad26.COV2.S was given intramuscularly.

The CDR3 has 16 amino acids. V dropped 2 bases and J dropped 0 bases, with 12 bases sitting between them. The V gene's germline CDR1 is SGHTA and CDR2 FQGNSA. Indicated treatment: roughly 18 received Ad26.COV2.S at low or high dose, single or two shots; about 5 received placebo; per-sample allocation not given. Day 63 after the first injection of vaccine or placebo was the sampling time. Profiling relied on immunoSEQ multiplex PCR, and the TCRdb table lists in-frame clones only, not all of them. The table has 400,000 to 450,000 clones, around 90% seen once. The chain combines TRBV7-2 with TRBJ2-3, with a possible D match to TRBD2 (5 bases). The origin of this receptor is a person between 18 and 65 years old who received the Ad26.COV2.S COVID-19 vaccine or a placebo. The sample in question was peripheral blood, obtained in a trial of Ad26.COV2.S vaccine versus placebo. This CDR3 reads CASSLMAGRSTDTQYF. DNA of the CDR3: TGTGCCAGCAGCTTAATGGCGGGCCGCAGCACAGATACGCAGTATTTT.